A selection of T cell receptor beta chains follows, all from one sample in a study of radiation and T cells in renal cell carcinoma. Libraries were prepared by immunoSEQ multiplex PCR; TCRdb keeps only in-frame clonotypes and omits some of them. The repertoire includes 160,000 or so clones, roughly 90% of them detected once, and 10% to 15% sits in the top ten. The specimen was blood, collected from a patient whose treatment included radiotherapy and nephrectomy. These receptors all stem from a woman aged 50 to 60 with renal cell carcinoma. Both conserved end residues are part of each CDR3. D genes are given only for firm matches. Expanded clones are given a class, and other clones once, few, many or no size at all.

cdr3_nt cdr3_aa v_call clone_size j_call d_call
TGTGCCAGCTCACCGGACAGGAGTCAGCCCCAGCATTTT CASSPDRSQPQHF TRBV18 . TRBJ1-5 TRBD1
TGTGCCAGCAGCCCGCGGACGGACCGTAACTATGGCCACACCTTC CASSPRTDRNYGHTF TRBV6-5 . TRBJ1-2 .
TGTGCCAGCAGCCTGGGACAGGGGTTTGGCTATGGCTACACCTTC CASSLGQGFGYGYTF TRBV11-2 . TRBJ1-2 TRBD1
TGTGCCAGCACCAACATTCGGGGCACTGAAGCTTTCTTT CASTNIRGTEAFF TRBV11-1 few TRBJ1-1 .
TGCGCCAGCAGTGAGTCGAGAGGTTATGGCTACACCTTC CASSESRGYGYTF TRBV10-1 few TRBJ1-2 .
TGCGCCAGCAGCCTTCCAGGAGCTAACTATGGCTACACCTTC CASSLPGANYGYTF TRBV5-1 . TRBJ1-2 .
TGTGCCAGCAGCCGTGATGGACGACAGAACTATGGCTACGCCTTC CASSRDGRQNYGYAF TRBV6-5 . TRBJ1-2 .
TGTGCCAGCAGCTTAGCGCCAGGGTCCCTAGAAAAACTGTTTTTT CASSLAPGSLEKLFF TRBV7-2 once TRBJ1-4 .
TGTGCCAGCAGCCAATCCCCAAGACAGGCCTCGGAGGGCTACACCTTC CASSQSPRQASEGYTF TRBV16 . TRBJ1-2 .
TGTGCCAGTAGTACAAGGACTGGAGCGGAGACCCAGTACTTC CASSTRTGAETQYF TRBV19 . TRBJ2-5 .